This T cell receptor beta chain appears in the sequencing data of a study of blood T cell repertoires in COVID-19 (dated by TCRdb to 2018 to 2021). Concerning the study at large: Collaborator samples came from the United States, Italy and Spain and covered acute and convalescent phases of COVID-19. The prospective study material was composed of cDNA or gDNA derived from T cells, B-cell-depleted T cells, or PBMCs. Deeply sampled blood TCRbeta repertoires from subjects exposed to, actively infected with, or recovered from COVID-19 were included in the dataset. The repertoires were released in a freely available public database intended as a resource for research on the immune response to SARS-CoV-2. Samples came from the ongoing ImmuneRACE study (first 160 participants) plus 1,254 subjects from 6 global collaborators. Sample metadata almost always included a de-identified subject ID, COVID-19 status, age in years and sex. HLA class I and class II types, where available, came from metadata supplied by the sample provider rather than from assay-based typing.

Points the paper makes about the study in general: The quantity of clinical and demographic metadata differed by source and by participant and was supplied without curation.

A remark on this clone: The specificity of this receptor is unknown. No clone much larger than this one lies a single base away; base qualities are absent.

Collaborating institutions collected whole blood in K2EDTA tubes following their own protocols. For TCRbeta analysis, collaborators shipped samples as frozen whole blood, isolated PBMCs, or DNA extracted from either of those sample types. TCRbeta CDR3 regions were amplified from genomic DNA using the immunoSEQ Assay, a bias-controlled multiplex PCR. Under the source paper's analysis protocol: Within the assay, amplification of reference gene primers was used to estimate how many nucleated cells each sample contained. To quantify the absolute abundance of each unique TCRbeta CDR3 rearrangement, sequence reads were collapsed and filtered. Productive Simpson clonality was computed per sample as the square root of Simpson's diversity index over productive rearrangements. TCRdb retrieved this table from immuneACCESS and kept in-frame rearrangements only. Not all clones are present; in checked studies, unresolved V genes account for under half, and no reason is known for the remainder. Clone size and the V and J calls come from that table; the DNA yielded D and trimming. A total of approximately 230,000 clones appear in this sample, around 83% of them only once. 4.5% to 7% of the sample belongs to the ten largest clones.

CDR3 length: 14 amino acids, cysteine to phenylalanine. Here the CDR3 DNA is all that survives: 42 bases in frame from base 1. V is shortened by 4 bases, J by 12 bases, and the region joining them spans 19 bases. The sample consisted of peripheral blood. Recombination joined TRBV23-1 with TRBJ2-1; the D segment could be TRBD2, given 5 matching bases. TRBV23-1 belongs to the ORF category, with a function that is uncertain. The receptor was derived from an elderly man with acute or convalescent COVID-19. The nucleotide sequence is given as TGCGCCAGCAGTCTGCGGGCGCCGGTAGGACTGCAGTTCTTC. Translated, it reads CASSLRAPVGLQFF.